The 12 T cell receptor beta chains given below trace back to one sample, sequenced in a study of blood T cell repertoires in COVID-19. Libraries were prepared by immunoSEQ multiplex PCR; TCRdb keeps only in-frame clonotypes and omits some of them. The sample holds around 270,000 clones, about 80% seen once. The specimen sequenced was peripheral blood. The receptors stem from a person aged 70 to 80 with COVID-19, enrolled during active disease.

This CDR3 reads CASSHGPTGAGNTIYF. The CDR3 bases are TGTGCCAGCAGCCACGGACCGACAGGGGCAGGAAACACCATATATTTT. This rearrangement joins TRBV9 to TRBJ1-3, with TRBD1 matching over 8 bases. The V and J ends lost 4 bases and 4 bases, in that order; junction bases with no gene match: 10. Germline CDR1 and CDR2: SGDLS and YYNGEE. The CDR3 has 16 residues.

The genes are TRBV10-3 and TRBJ1-3; 8 bases align to TRBD1. CDR1 ENHRY and CDR2 SYGVKD come from the germline V gene. CDR3 length: 13 residues. With V trimmed by 6 bases and J by 3 bases, 1 base remained unmatched. The CDR3 nucleotides read TGTGCCATCAGGACAGGGGTTGGAAACACCATATATTTT. Amino acids: CAIRTGVGNTIYF.

The chain recombines TRBV7-9 with TRBJ1-6; the D gene is possibly TRBD1 (5 bases). V lost 0 bases, J lost 6 bases, and 15 bases lay in between. Germline V gene sequence: CDR1 SEHNR, CDR2 FQNEAQ (reference sequence). This CDR3 has 17 amino acids. The chain's CDR3 is CASSLALSGGVNSPLHF. The CDR3 DNA reads as TGTGCCAGCAGCTTAGCCCTCTCTGGAGGGGTTAATTCACCCCTCCACTTT. The full variable domain, completed using reference TRBV7-9 and TRBJ1-6, is DTGVSQNPRHKITKRGQNVTFRCDPISEHNRLYWYRQTLGQGPEFLTYFQNEAQLEKSRLLSDRFSAERPKGSFSTLEIQRTEQGDSAMYLCASSLALSGGVNSPLHFGNGTRLTVT.

The chain carries TRBV7-3 and TRBJ2-1; a possible D gene is TRBD1 (7 bases). V was clipped by 5 bases and J by 0 bases, with 20 bases between them. This CDR3 is built from 18 residues. Germline V CDR1 and CDR2: SGHTA, FQGTGA. CDR3 residues: CASSPISGGPGSYNEQFF. The CDR3 nucleotides are TGTGCCAGCAGCCCAATTTCAGGGGGGCCGGGCTCCTACAATGAGCAGTTCTTC.

V and J are TRBV3-1 (or the pseudogene TRBV3-2) and TRBJ2-3, with unresolved D. The CDR3 covers 16 residues. Germline V CDR1 and CDR2: LGHDT, YNNKEL (reference sequence). The V end was cut by 2 bases, the J end by 4 bases, with 16 bases between. CDR3 DNA sequence: TGTGCCAGCAGCCAATCTCCTTCCCCTCGCGCAGATACGCAGTATTTT. It codes for CASSQSPSPRADTQYF.

This clone was observed once. This chain uses TRBV5-6 with TRBJ2-1; no clear D. CDR3 length equals 15 residues. CDR1 and CDR2 (germline): SGHDT, YYEEEE. Trimming removed 4 bases at V and 7 bases at J, with 18 bases between. The CDR3 DNA follows: TGTGCCAGCAGCGCGAACCCCGGGTTAGGTAATGAGCAGTTCTTC. Translated: CASSANPGLGNEQFF. Full variable domain (missing parts from reference TRBV5-6 and TRBJ2-1): DAGVTQSPTHLIKTRGQQVTLRCSPKSGHDTVSWYQQALGQGPQFIFQYYEEEERQRGNFPDRFSGHQFPNYSSELNVNALLLGDSALYLCASSANPGLGNEQFFGPGTRLTVL.

The V and J genes are TRBV7-2 and TRBJ1-4, with a tentative D call TRBD1 (6 bases). CDR1 and CDR2 (germline): SGHTA, FQGNSA. V lost 10 bases, J lost 7 bases, and 28 bases lay in between. CDR3 length equals 17 residues. The CDR3, as DNA: TGTGCCACCAGAACAGAGGGACAACTGGGGTCGGGTGAAAAACTGTTTTTT. This gives the protein CATRTEGQLGSGEKLFF.

V usage is TRBV28 and J usage is TRBJ1-3, with D possibly being TRBD1 (5 bases). Germline V gene lookup returns CDR1 MDHEN and CDR2 SYDVKM. The V gene lost 11 bases and the J gene lost 0 bases, with 8 bases spanning the gap. The CDR3 is 12 residues long. The CDR3 here is CALGGSGNTIYF. The CDR3 DNA reads TGTGCCTTGGGGGGCTCTGGAAACACCATATATTTT.

This clone was seen a handful of times. The J gene is TRBJ1-6, the V gene TRBV2, with 8 bases that match TRBD1. CDR3 length: 13 amino acids. The ends lost 7 bases at V and 12 bases at J; junction bases unmatched: 8. Looked up from germline, CDR1 is SNHLY and CDR2 is FYNNEI. The CDR3 region has the DNA TGTGCCAGCACTCCAGACAGGGGAGGACCCCTCCACTTT. Its translation: CASTPDRGGPLHF.

CDR3 sequence reads: CSARGKNIQYF. DNA for the CDR3: TGCAGCGCCCGGGGCAAAAACATTCAGTACTTC. V is TRBV29-1 and J is TRBJ2-4; the D gene is possibly TRBD2 (5 bases). CDR3 size: 11 residues. The V gene's germline CDR1 is SQVTM and CDR2 ANQGSEA. Trimming stripped 7 bases from V and 3 bases from J, with 7 bases between.

This clone was seen a single time. This chain connects TRBV25-1 to TRBJ2-3; 8 bases fit TRBD2. The CDR3 length is 14 residues. After removal of 4 bases from V and 7 bases from J, the junction contained 7 bases not matched to a gene. Germline CDR1 reads MGHDK; CDR2 reads SYGVNS. CDR3 bases: TGTGCCAGCAGTGGAGCGGGAGCAGTGAATACGCAGTATTTT. Protein sequence: CASSGAGAVNTQYF.

This clone was found a few times. The chain is built from TRBV30 and TRBJ1-5; 7 nucleotides agree with TRBD1. The V gene's germline CDR1 is GTSNPN and CDR2 SVGIG (reference sequence). Trimming took 1 base from V and 6 from J; bases not matched to a gene: 9. The CDR3 extends over 15 amino acids. CDR3 region: CAWSADRNVGQPQHF. DNA for the CDR3: TGTGCCTGGAGTGCGGACAGGAACGTGGGTCAGCCCCAGCATTTT. The entire variable domain, with the rest obtained from reference TRBV30 and TRBJ1-5, is as follows: SQTIHQWPATLVQPVGSPLSLECTVEGTSNPNLYWYRQAAGRGLQLLFYSVGIGQISSEVPQNLSASRPQDRQFILSSKKLLLSDSGFYLCAWSADRNVGQPQHFGDGTRLSIL.